The 10 T cell receptor beta chains listed next were all sequenced from one sample in a study of T cell repertoires in cytomegalovirus infection. Using its own MiXCR run on the reads, TCRdb lists one record per CDR3 protein. The table lists approximately 250,000 distinct CDR3 sequences, 9% to 15% of them singletons. Material: PBMCs. These receptors were obtained from a human donor in good health (CMV status not recorded). Some clones in this sample may be carry-over from other donors' samples.

This clonotype was seen many times. The V gene is TRBV24-1, the J gene TRBJ2-7; no firm D call. The CDR3 loop spans 13 amino acids. Germline CDR1 KGHDR, CDR2 SFDVKD. Trimming stripped 3 bases from V and 0 bases from J, with 5 bases between. This chain's CDR3 is CATSDDNSYEQYF. The CDR3 region has the DNA TGTGCCACCAGTGATGACAACTCCTACGAGCAGTACTTC.

This clonotype was picked up many times. This sequence joins TRBV7-2 and TRBJ1-4; D call uncertain. Trimming cost V 5 bases and J 7 bases, with 17 bases left between them. The CDR3 is made up of 15 amino acids. Looked up from germline, CDR1 is SGHTA and CDR2 is FQGNSA. CDR3 loop: CASSLGGRAGEKLFF. Here the CDR3 DNA reads TGTGCCAGCAGCCTAGGCGGACGGGCGGGTGAAAAACTGTTTTTT.

The chain links TRBV19 to TRBJ2-3; 9 nucleotides match TRBD2. The V gene's germline CDR1 is LNHDA and CDR2 SQIVND (reference sequence). This CDR3 is built from 13 residues. The J segment lost 7 bases and the V segment lost 9 bases, leaving 8 bases of the junction unmatched. The CDR3: CASQAGGGNTQYF. For the CDR3, the DNA is TGTGCCAGCCAAGCGGGAGGAGGGAATACGCAGTATTTT.

This clonotype appeared once. The V and J genes are TRBV25-1 and TRBJ1-2, with D maybe TRBD1 (6 bases). The V end was cut by 6 bases, the J end by 8 bases, with 16 bases between. Germline CDR1 MGHDK, CDR2 SYGVNS. CDR3 size: 13 residues. The CDR3 loop reads CASSARGAGGYTF. The DNA for the CDR3 is TGTGCCAGCAGCGCCCGGGGGGCGGGCGGCTACACCTTC.

This clonotype was detected many times. This sequence joins TRBV7-9 and TRBJ2-1, with a possible D match to TRBD1 (5 bases). CDR3 length: 13 residues. Trimming stripped 1 base from V and 7 bases from J, with 8 bases between. Germline V CDR1 and CDR2: SEHNR, FQNEAQ (reference sequence). CDR3 DNA: TGTGCCAGCAGCTTAGAAAGACAGAATGAGCAGTTCTTC. Translation: CASSLERQNEQFF. The variable domain in full, completed from reference TRBV7-9 and TRBJ2-1, reads DTGVSQNPRHKITKRGQNVTFRCDPISEHNRLYWYRQTLGQGPEFLTYFQNEAQLEKSRLLSDRFSAERPKGSFSTLEIQRTEQGDSAMYLCASSLERQNEQFFGPGTRLTVL.

This clonotype was seen repeatedly, ten times or more. The V call is TRBV12-3 or TRBV12-4, the J call TRBJ2-7; D might be TRBD2 (5 bases). There are 13 residues in the CDR3. Trimming cost V 3 bases and J 9 bases, with 15 bases left between them. CDR3 nucleotide sequence: TGTGCCAGCAGTTTTACTCCATCACTAGGGCAGTACTTC. Translated: CASSFTPSLGQYF.

For the CDR3, the DNA is TGTGCCACCAGCAGTATTCCCGGGGAGCTGTTTTTT. Translation gives CATSSIPGELFF. This chain links TRBV15 with TRBJ2-2, with D unclear. Trimming removed 3 bases at V and 6 bases at J, with 5 bases between. Per the germline V gene, CDR1 is LNHNV and CDR2 is YYDKDF (reference sequence). This CDR3 is 12 amino acids long.

This clonotype was recorded at least ten times. The V call is TRBV7-2, the J call TRBJ2-1; maybe TRBD2 (6 bases). V was trimmed by 6 bases and J by 5 bases, leaving 14 bases between them. Germline V gene sequence: CDR1 SGHTA, CDR2 FQGNSA. The CDR3 totals 14 residues. For the CDR3, the DNA is TGTGCCAGCAGGTTCTTTCGGGGGAACAATGAGCAGTTCTTC. Translating it yields CASRFFRGNNEQFF. The variable domain in full, completed from reference TRBV7-2 and TRBJ2-1, reads GAGVSQSPSNKVTEKGKDVELRCDPISGHTALYWYRQSLGQGLEFLIYFQGNSAPDKSGLPSDRFSAERTGGSVSTLTIQRTQQEDSAVYLCASRFFRGNNEQFFGPGTRLTVL.

This clonotype has ten or more counts. This rearrangement joins TRBV11-2 to TRBJ1-1; D is unresolved. V was pared by 5 bases and J by 5 bases, with 9 bases between. Germline CDR1 and CDR2: SGHAT and FQNNGV. The CDR3 length is 12 residues. In DNA, the CDR3 is TGTGCCAGCAGCCCTTTTGGGACTGAAGCTTTCTTT. Encoded protein: CASSPFGTEAFF.

The rearrangement joins TRBV7-2 to TRBJ1-5; no firm D call. Trimming removed 5 bases from V and 5 bases from J, with 13 bases in between. CDR3 length equals 14 residues. The germline V gene encodes CDR1 SGHTA and CDR2 FQGNSA. The CDR3 spells CASSPTITDQPQHF. CDR3 in DNA: TGTGCCAGCAGCCCTACCATAACAGATCAGCCCCAGCATTTT.